This T cell receptor (beta chain) was captured in a study of cytomegalovirus exposure and HLA in healthy donors. Study details: A subsequent analysis stated that the approximately 110 validation repertoires were run on the same platform as the 600 to 750 first-cohort repertoires.

Concerning this clone itself: Its antigen is as yet unknown.

Clones were sequenced by immunoSEQ multiplex PCR, and TCRdb holds only the in-frame ones, with some missing. This table holds about 160,000 clones, nearly 90% found once. The J segment lost 0 bases and the V segment lost 4 bases, leaving 8 bases of the junction unmatched. CDR1 is SGDLS, CDR2 YYNGEE, per germline. The CDR3 spans 17 residues. Study-wide points: There were under 200 TCR beta chains listed as cytomegalovirus-associated. Clusters of TCRs from the first cohort tended to co-occur in the 110 or so validation repertoires (as a later analysis found).

The receptor comes from a man aged 18 to 35 in good health and CMV-seropositive. Material: PBMCs. V usage is TRBV9 and J usage is TRBJ2-3, with TRBD2 matching over 10 bases. Here the CDR3 DNA reads TGTGCCAGCAGCAAACCCGGGACTAGCGCCAGCACAGATACGCAGTATTTT. Amino acid sequence: CASSKPGTSASTDTQYF.